This TCR beta chain was sequenced in a study of T cells in Graves' hyperthyroidism and ophthalmopathy. Patients having uncontrolled infection, another autoimmune disease, pregnancy or lactation were not included. The CDR3 contains 15 residues. CDR1 DFQATT and CDR2 SNEGSKA come from the germline V gene (reference sequence). V shed 5 bases, J shed 8 bases, and the junction held 14 bases outside the gene matches. The source material, RNA transcripts, was used to amplify TCR beta CDR3 regions. A set of HTBI primers served as the primers for a first-round RT-PCR of the TCR CDR3. MiXCR, run by TCRdb on the multiplex PCR reads, gives a single entry per CDR3 protein. The sample lists hundreds of thousands of distinct CDR3 sequences, 13% to 15% seen once, with roughly a tenth in the top ten. Points from the study as a whole: Most thyroid clonotypes that were expanded above 0.001 also turned up in blood.

This clonotype has at least ten counts. What it binds is unknown. The sample consisted of blood. The sequence derives from a woman aged 18-35 years with Graves' hyperthyroidism. The genes are TRBV20-1 and TRBJ2-1, with TRBD2 matching 8 bases. CDR3 protein: CSARDREGWLDEQFF. The CDR3 coding sequence is TGCAGTGCTCGGGACCGGGAGGGTTGGTTGGATGAGCAGTTCTTC.